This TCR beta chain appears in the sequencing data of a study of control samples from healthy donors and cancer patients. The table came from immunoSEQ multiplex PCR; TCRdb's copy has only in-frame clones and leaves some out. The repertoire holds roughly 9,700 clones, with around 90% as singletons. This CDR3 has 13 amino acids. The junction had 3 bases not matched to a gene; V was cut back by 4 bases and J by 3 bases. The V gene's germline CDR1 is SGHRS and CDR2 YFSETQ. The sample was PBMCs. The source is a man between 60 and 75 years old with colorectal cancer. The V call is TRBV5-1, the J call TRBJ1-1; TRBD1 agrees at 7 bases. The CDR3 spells CASSIGQDTEAFF. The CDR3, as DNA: TGCGCCAGCAGCATTGGACAGGACACTGAAGCTTTCTTT.